This entry concerns a single TCR beta chain. Its antigen is undetermined. This entry is derived from a study of CD8+ T cells in alopecia areata. Study overall: Each of the treated patients was given oral tofacitinib, 5 to 10 mg twice daily, for moderate-to-severe alopecia areata.

Sequencing relied on a cDNA template that was reverse transcribed from extracted RNA. Using immunoSEQ multiplex PCR, the repertoire was profiled, and TCRdb retains in-frame clones only, with some absent. The table shows about 190,000 clones, with roughly three fifths occurring only once. This sample's treatment: oral pan-JAK inhibitor, 5-10 mg twice daily. Cell sorting on a FACSAria was used to separate CD4+ and CD8+ T cells from the PBMCs. Regarding the study as a whole: Because of a solitary nonresponder, the connection of baseline CD8+ expansion to response stays uncertain. Whereas mice showed it more clearly, TCR sharing across patients was murkier, possibly because of HLA.

The CDR3 spans 15 residues. V was cut by 3 bases and J by 0 bases, with 8 bases left in between. The V gene's germline CDR1 is SGHDN and CDR2 FVKESK. This clonotype originated in a human donor with alopecia areata. The gene calls are TRBV14 and TRBJ2-2; D remains unclear. The specimen was CD4+ T cells sorted from blood, collected at week 4, from a patient treated with tofacitinib. The CDR3 is CASSQKTANTGELFF. The CDR3 DNA reads TGTGCCAGCAGCCAGAAGACGGCGAACACCGGGGAGCTGTTTTTT.